The clone carrying this TCR beta chain was found a few times. RNA transcripts provided the source from which TCR beta CDR3 regions were amplified. The study used the HTBI primer set for a first-round RT-PCR of the TCR CDR3. TCRdb fed the multiplex PCR reads into MiXCR, producing one record per CDR3 protein. The sample includes over 500,000 distinct CDR3 sequences, about 15% of them seen just once. V lost 3 bases and J 11 bases, leaving 10 bases between the germline ends. CDR1 and CDR2 (germline): SNHLY, FYNNEI. This CDR3 is built from 12 residues. This sample is part of a study of T cells in Graves' hyperthyroidism and ophthalmopathy.

The TCR originated in a woman between 40 and 55 years old with Graves' hyperthyroidism. Sequenced: blood. The chain links TRBV2 to TRBJ1-4; the D is unclear. CDR3 sequence reads: CASSDLLWKLFF. In nucleotides, the CDR3 is TGTGCCAGCAGTGATCTACTGTGGAAACTGTTTTTT.